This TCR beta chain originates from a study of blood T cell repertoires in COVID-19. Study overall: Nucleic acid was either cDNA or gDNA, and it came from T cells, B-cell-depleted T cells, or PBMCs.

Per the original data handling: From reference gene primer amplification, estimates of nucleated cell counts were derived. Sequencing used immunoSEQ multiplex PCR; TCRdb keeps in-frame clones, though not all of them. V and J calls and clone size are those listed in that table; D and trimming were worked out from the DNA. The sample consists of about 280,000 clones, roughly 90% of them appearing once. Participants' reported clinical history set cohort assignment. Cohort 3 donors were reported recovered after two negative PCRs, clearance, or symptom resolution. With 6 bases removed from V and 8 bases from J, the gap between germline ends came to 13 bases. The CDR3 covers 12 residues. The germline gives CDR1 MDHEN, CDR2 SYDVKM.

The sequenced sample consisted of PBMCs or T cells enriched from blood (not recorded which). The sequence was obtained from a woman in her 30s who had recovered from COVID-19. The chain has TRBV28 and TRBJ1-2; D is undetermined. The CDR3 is CASSQRRYGYTF. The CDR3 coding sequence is TGTGCCAGCAGCCAACGCAGGTACGGCTACACCTTC.